This T cell receptor (beta chain) was profiled in a study of OX40 agonist ivuxolimab in advanced cancers. Background on the study: Head and neck, renal cell, melanoma or hepatocellular carcinoma were the cancers that dose-escalation patients had.

Study-level findings and limits: Dose levels from 0.1 to 3.0 mg/kg saw CD4+ and CD8+ blood T cells expand clonally by week 6.

The table came from immunoSEQ multiplex PCR; TCRdb's copy has only in-frame clones and leaves some out. The sample has approximately 84,000 clones, around nine tenths seen once. Remarks on this clone: Antigen unknown.

Germline V lookup: CDR1 MNHNY, CDR2 SVGAGI (reference sequence). CDR3 length: 13 residues. V shed 7 bases and J shed 3 bases, with 12 bases lying between them. This TCR was sampled from an adult with an advanced solid tumor such as melanoma, head and neck, liver or kidney cancer. The source was CD4+ or CD8+ T cells sorted from blood, collected in a trial of the OX40 agonist ivuxolimab. V and J are TRBV6-6 and TRBJ1-1; D not resolved. The CDR3 region has the DNA TGTGCCAGCACCGACGGTGGAGACACTGAAGCTTTCTTT. Its translation is CASTDGGDTEAFF.